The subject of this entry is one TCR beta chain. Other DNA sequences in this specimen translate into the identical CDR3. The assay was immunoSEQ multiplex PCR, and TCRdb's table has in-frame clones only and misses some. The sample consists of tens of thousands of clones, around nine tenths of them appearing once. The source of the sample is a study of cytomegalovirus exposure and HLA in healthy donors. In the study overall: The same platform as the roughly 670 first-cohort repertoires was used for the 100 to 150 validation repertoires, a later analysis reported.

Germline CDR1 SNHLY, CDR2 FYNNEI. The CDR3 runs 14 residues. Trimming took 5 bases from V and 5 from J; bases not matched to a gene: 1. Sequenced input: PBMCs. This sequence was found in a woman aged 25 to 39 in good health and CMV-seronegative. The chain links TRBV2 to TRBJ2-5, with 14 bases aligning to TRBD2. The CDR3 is CASSRTSGRETQYF. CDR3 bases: TGTGCCAGCAGTAGGACTAGCGGGAGGGAGACCCAGTACTTC.